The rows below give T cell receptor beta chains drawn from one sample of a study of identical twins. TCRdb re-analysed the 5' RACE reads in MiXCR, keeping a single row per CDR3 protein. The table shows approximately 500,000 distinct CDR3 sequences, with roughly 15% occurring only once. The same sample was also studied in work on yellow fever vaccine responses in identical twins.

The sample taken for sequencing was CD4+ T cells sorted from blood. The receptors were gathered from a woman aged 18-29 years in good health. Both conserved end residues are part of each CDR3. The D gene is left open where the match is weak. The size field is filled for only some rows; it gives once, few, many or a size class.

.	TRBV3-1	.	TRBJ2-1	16	TGTGCCAGCAGCCAGATCGACGGGATCTCTTACAATGAGCAGTTCTTC	CASSQIDGISYNEQFF
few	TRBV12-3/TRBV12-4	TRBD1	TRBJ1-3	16	TGTGCCAGCAGTCGACAGGGGGCTATGGGTGGAAACACCATATATTTT	CASSRQGAMGGNTIYF
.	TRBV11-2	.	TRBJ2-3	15	TGTGCCAGCAGCTTAAGCCAACAGGGCCCAGATACGCAGTATTTT	CASSLSQQGPDTQYF
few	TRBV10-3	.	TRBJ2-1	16	TGTGCCATCAGTGAGTCACACCAAAGCATCTCCAATGAGCAGTTCTTC	CAISESHQSISNEQFF
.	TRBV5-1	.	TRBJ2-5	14	TGCGCCAGCAGCTCCACCCTTCTAGAAGAGACCCAGTACTTC	CASSSTLLEETQYF
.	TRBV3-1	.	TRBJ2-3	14	TGTGCCAGCAGCCAAGTAGGTCGCGCAGATACGCAGTATTTT	CASSQVGRADTQYF
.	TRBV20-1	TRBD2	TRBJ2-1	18	TGCAGTGCTAGAGGTCCCGGGACTAGCGGGAGGCCCCACAATGAGCAGTTCTTC	CSARGPGTSGRPHNEQFF
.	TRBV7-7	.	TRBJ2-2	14	TGTGCCAGCAGGGAAGGGACGAACACCGGGGAGCTGTTTTTT	CASREGTNTGELFF
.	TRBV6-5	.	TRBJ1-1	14	TGTGCCAGCAGTTACTGGGGGGCCGGCACTGAAGCTTTCTTT	CASSYWGAGTEAFF
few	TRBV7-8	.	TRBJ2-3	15	TGTGCCAGCAGGGCCACCCACTCTGGCACAGATACGCAGTATTTT	CASRATHSGTDTQYF
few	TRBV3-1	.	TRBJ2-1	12	TGTGCCAGCAGCCAGACTAGGTATGAGCAGTTCTTC	CASSQTRYEQFF
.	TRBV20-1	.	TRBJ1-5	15	TGCAGTGCTAGTGTGGGCGAAAATAGCAATCAGCCCCAGCATTTT	CSASVGENSNQPQHF
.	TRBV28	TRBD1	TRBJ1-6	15	TGTGCCAGCAGTCCGGAACAGGGGGCGAGTTCACCCCTCCACTTT	CASSPEQGASSPLHF
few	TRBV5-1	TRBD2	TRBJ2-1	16	TGCGCCAGCAGCTCCTCCGGGACTACGCTCGGCGGTGAGCAGTTCTTC	CASSSSGTTLGGEQFF
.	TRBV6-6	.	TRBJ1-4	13	TGTGCCAGCAGTTACTCGGGTGGTGAAAAACTGTTTTTT	CASSYSGGEKLFF
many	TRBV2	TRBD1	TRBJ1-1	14	TGTGCCAGCAGTTTCCAGGGACAGGCCACTGAAGCTTTCTTT	CASSFQGQATEAFF
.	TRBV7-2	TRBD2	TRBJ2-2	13	TGTGCCAGCCCCCGGGAGGGCCCCGGGGAGCTGTTTTTT	CASPREGPGELFF
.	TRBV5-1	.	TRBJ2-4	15	TGCGCCAGCAGCCGGGAGACAGGGAGTTTGAACATTCAGTACTTC	CASSRETGSLNIQYF
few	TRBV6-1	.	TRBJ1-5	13	TGTGCCAGCAACGGGGACTTCGTTCAGCCCCAGCATTTT	CASNGDFVQPQHF
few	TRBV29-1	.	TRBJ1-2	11	TGCAGCGTTCAGGGAAAGGATGGCTACACCTTC	CSVQGKDGYTF
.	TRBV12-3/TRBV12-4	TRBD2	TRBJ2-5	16	TGTGCCAGCAGAAAGGGCGGGGGGGCGCCGTGGGAGACCCAGTACTTC	CASRKGGGAPWETQYF
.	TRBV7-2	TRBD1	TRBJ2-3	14	TGTGCCAGCAACAACGGACAGGCCCCAGATACGCAGTATTTT	CASNNGQAPDTQYF
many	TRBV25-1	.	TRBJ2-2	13	TGTGCCAGCAGTGAAAGGGGATCCGGGGAGCTGTTTTTT	CASSERGSGELFF
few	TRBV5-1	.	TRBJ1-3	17	TGCGCCAGCAGCTTATTTCCAGGGGATGGCTCTGGAAACACCATATATTTT	CASSLFPGDGSGNTIYF
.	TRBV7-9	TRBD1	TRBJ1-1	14	TGTGCCAGCAGCTCGCCGGGACAGTTCACTGAAGCTTTCTTT	CASSSPGQFTEAFF
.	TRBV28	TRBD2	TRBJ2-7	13	TGTGCCAGCGCTCGGGGGGGAGGCTACGAGCAGTACTTC	CASARGGGYEQYF
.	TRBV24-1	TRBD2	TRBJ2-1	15	TGTGCCACCAGTGATTTTGGATCAGCGGGAGAACCCCAGTTCTTC	CATSDFGSAGEPQFF
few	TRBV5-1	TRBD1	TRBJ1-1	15	TGCGCCAGCAGCGAAAACAGGGGGCGGAGCACTGAAGCTTTCTTT	CASSENRGRSTEAFF
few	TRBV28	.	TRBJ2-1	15	TGTGCCAGCAGTTTAGGACAGACACCAAACAATGAGCAGTTCTTC	CASSLGQTPNNEQFF
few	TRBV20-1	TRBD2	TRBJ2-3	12	TGCGGAACGTGGGGGGGAACAGATACGCAGTATTTT	CGTWGGTDTQYF
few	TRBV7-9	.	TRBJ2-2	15	TGTGCCAGCAGCTTAGGTGCAGGGCGCACCGGGGAGCTGTTTTTT	CASSLGAGRTGELFF
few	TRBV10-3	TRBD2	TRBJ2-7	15	TGTGCCATCAGTGAGCCGGGACTAGCGGACTACGAGCAGTACTTC	CAISEPGLADYEQYF
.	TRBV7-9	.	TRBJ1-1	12	TGTGCCAGCAGCTTCCGGACTGCTGAAGCTTTCTTT	CASSFRTAEAFF
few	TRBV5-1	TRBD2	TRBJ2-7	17	TGCGCCAGCAGCTTGGCCGGGACTAGCGGACCTAACTACGAGCAGTACTTC	CASSLAGTSGPNYEQYF
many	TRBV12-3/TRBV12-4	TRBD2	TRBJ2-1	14	TGTGCCAGCAGTACTAGCGGGAGGGCCGGTGAGCAGTTCTTC	CASSTSGRAGEQFF
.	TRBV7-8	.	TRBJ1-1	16	TGTGCCAGCAGCTTAGTTCCGGGAGGGGTGAACACTGAAGCTTTCTTT	CASSLVPGGVNTEAFF
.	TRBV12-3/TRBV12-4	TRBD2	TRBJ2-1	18	TGTGCCAGCAGTCGACAGGGCCCCGGGACTAGCGGGGGAGATGAGCAGTTCTTC	CASSRQGPGTSGGDEQFF
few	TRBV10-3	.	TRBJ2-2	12	TGTGCCATCCAGGGAATCGGCGGGGAGCTGTTTTTT	CAIQGIGGELFF
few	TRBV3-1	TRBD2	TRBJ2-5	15	TGTGCCAGCACCCCTACTATAGCGGGGGTGGAGACCCAGTACTTC	CASTPTIAGVETQYF
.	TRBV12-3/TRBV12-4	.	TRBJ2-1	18	TGTGCCAGCAGTCCCCGTGTGGGACGCTCGAGCTCCTACAATGAGCAGTTCTTC	CASSPRVGRSSSYNEQFF
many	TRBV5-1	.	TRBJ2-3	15	TGCGCCAGCAGCTCCACCGGGACCTACAGTGATACGCAGTATTTT	CASSSTGTYSDTQYF
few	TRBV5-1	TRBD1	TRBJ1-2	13	TGCGCCAGCAGCTACGGACAGGGTGGAGGCTACACCTTC	CASSYGQGGGYTF
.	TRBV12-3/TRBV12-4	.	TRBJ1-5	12	TGTGCCAGCAGTTTTCACTCTTTGGCCCAGCATTTT	CASSFHSLAQHF
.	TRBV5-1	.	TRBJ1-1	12	TGCGCCAGCAGCCGTGACAGGACTGAAGCTTTCTTT	CASSRDRTEAFF
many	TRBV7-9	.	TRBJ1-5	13	TGTGCCAGCAGCTTAATGGGGGATCAGCCCCAGCATTTT	CASSLMGDQPQHF
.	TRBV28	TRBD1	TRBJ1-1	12	TGTGCCAGCACCCTATCACAGGGGAGAGCTTTCTTT	CASTLSQGRAFF
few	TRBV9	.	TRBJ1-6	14	TGTGCCAGCAGCGTACAGGGTCTTGGCTCACCCCTCCACTTT	CASSVQGLGSPLHF
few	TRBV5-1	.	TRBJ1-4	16	TGCGCCAGCAGCTTGGTTATAGGAACTACTAATGAAAAACTGTTTTTT	CASSLVIGTTNEKLFF
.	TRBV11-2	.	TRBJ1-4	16	TGTGCCAGCAGCTTAGGCGTGACAGGCTCTAATGAAAAACTGTTTTTT	CASSLGVTGSNEKLFF
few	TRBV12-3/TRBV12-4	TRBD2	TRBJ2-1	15	TGTGCCAGCACCGAGGGACTAGCGGGAAGAAATGAGCAGTTCTTC	CASTEGLAGRNEQFF
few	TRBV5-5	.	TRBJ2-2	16	TGTGCCAGCAGCTTTGTCCTCGCAATAAACACCGGGGAGCTGTTTTTT	CASSFVLAINTGELFF
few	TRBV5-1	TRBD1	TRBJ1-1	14	TGCGCCAGCAGCCCGGACAGGGGCGGGGATGAAGCTTTCTTT	CASSPDRGGDEAFF
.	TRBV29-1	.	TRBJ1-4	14	TGCAGCGTTGAAACGGGGGGCCTTAATGAAAAACTGTTTTTT	CSVETGGLNEKLFF
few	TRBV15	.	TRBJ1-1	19	TGTGCCACCAGCAGGGGACACCGACCTTACCGAGTTATGAACACTGAAGCTTTCTTT	CATSRGHRPYRVMNTEAFF
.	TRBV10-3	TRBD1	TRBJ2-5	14	TGTGCCATCAGTGAACTGGGGGACAGGGGGTCCCAGTACTTC	CAISELGDRGSQYF
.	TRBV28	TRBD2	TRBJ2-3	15	TGTGCCAGCAGTCCCTCGGGACTAGCTATAGATACGCAGTATTTT	CASSPSGLAIDTQYF
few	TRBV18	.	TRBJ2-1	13	TGTGCCAGCTCACCGGGGACGGGGAATGAGCAGTTCTTC	CASSPGTGNEQFF
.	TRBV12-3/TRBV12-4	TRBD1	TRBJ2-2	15	TGTGCCAGCAGACCGGGACAGACGATCACCGGGGAGCTGTTTTTT	CASRPGQTITGELFF
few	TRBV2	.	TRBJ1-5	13	TGTGCCAGCAGTGCCTCGAGAGGGCTGCCCCAGCATTTT	CASSASRGLPQHF